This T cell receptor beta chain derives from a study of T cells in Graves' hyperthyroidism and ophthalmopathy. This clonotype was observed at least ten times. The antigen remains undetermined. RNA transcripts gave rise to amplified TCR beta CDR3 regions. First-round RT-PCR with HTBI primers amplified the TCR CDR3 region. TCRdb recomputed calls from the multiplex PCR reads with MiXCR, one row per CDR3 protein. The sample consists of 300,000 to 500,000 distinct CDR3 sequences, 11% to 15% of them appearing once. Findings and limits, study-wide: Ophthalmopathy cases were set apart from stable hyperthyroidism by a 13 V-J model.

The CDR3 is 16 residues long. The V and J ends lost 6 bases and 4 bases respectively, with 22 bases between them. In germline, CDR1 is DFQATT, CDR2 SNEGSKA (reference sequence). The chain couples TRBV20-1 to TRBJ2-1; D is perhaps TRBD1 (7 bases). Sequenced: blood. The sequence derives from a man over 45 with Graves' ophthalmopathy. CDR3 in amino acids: CSADTVGGQSYNEQFF. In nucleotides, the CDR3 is TGCAGTGCCGACACAGTCGGGGGACAGAGTTACAATGAGCAGTTCTTC.